This T cell receptor beta chain came from a study of T cell changes during pregnancy in multiple sclerosis. Assay: immunoSEQ multiplex PCR; the TCRdb copy retains only in-frame clones and omits some. The profile shows 40,000 to 45,000 clones, 75% to 95% of them singletons. The CDR3 covers 14 residues. CDR1 SNHLY and CDR2 FYNNEI come from the germline V gene. Trimming shortened V by 1 base and J by 9 bases, and 13 bases separated the two germline ends. The gene calls are TRBV2 and TRBJ2-1; D unresolved. Sequenced here: CD4+ T cells from peripheral blood mononuclear cells, sampled before pregnancy. The receptor comes from a female donor with multiple sclerosis, enrolled in a pregnancy study. The DNA for the CDR3 is TGTGCCAGCAGTGAAGATGCCGCGGCGCCTGAGCAGTTCTTC. Translated, it gives CASSEDAAAPEQFF.